Each of the 4 T cell receptor beta chains below was sequenced from the same sample in a study of blood T cell repertoires in COVID-19. Sequencing was performed with immunoSEQ multiplex PCR; in TCRdb, only in-frame clones are kept and a portion is missing. This table holds 400,000 to 500,000 clones, approximately 90% found once. Sequenced input: PBMCs or T cells enriched from blood (not recorded which). The receptors come from a woman between 18 and 30 years old who had been exposed to COVID-19.

The rearrangement joins TRBV28 to TRBJ1-5, with 9 bases aligning to TRBD1. The CDR3 length is 16 residues. Germline CDR1 MDHEN, CDR2 SYDVKM. V dropped 2 bases and J dropped 3; count of bases not matched to a gene: 5. Written as DNA, the CDR3 is TGTGCCAGCAGTTTAGCACAGGGGGCTTTCAATCAGCCCCAGCATTTT. Its translation is CASSLAQGAFNQPQHF.

The chain combines TRBV2 with TRBJ2-7, with 8 bases fitting TRBD2. Germline values: CDR1 SNHLY, CDR2 FYNNEI. V dropped 10 bases and J dropped 3; count of bases not matched to a gene: 8. The CDR3 contains 13 residues. For the CDR3, the DNA is TGTGCCACCGCGGGACTAGTCGACTACGAGCAGTACTTC. It specifies CATAGLVDYEQYF.

This clone was counted a few times. The chain employs TRBV7-9 and TRBJ1-1; possibly TRBD1 for D (5 bases). The CDR3 sequence is 15 residues long. Germline CDR1 reads SEHNR; CDR2 reads FQNEAQ (reference sequence). The V end was cut by 3 bases, the J end by 0 bases, with 11 bases between. CDR3 DNA: TGTGCCAGCAGCTTGTCAGACAGTATGAACACTGAAGCTTTCTTT. The encoded protein is CASSLSDSMNTEAFF.

This clone has a handful of counts. V is TRBV7-2 and J is TRBJ1-1; TRBD1 aligns across 7 bases. V lost 5 bases and J lost 4; bases outside the gene matches: 13. CDR3 size: 16 residues. The germline gives CDR1 SGHTA, CDR2 FQGNSA. The CDR3 bases are TGTGCCAGCAGCCACGGGACAAGGGGGCAGGCCACTGAAGCTTTCTTT. Translation: CASSHGTRGQATEAFF. Based on the CDR3 plus reference TRBV7-2 and TRBJ1-1, the full variable domain is GAGVSQSPSNKVTEKGKDVELRCDPISGHTALYWYRQSLGQGLEFLIYFQGNSAPDKSGLPSDRFSAERTGGSVSTLTIQRTQQEDSAVYLCASSHGTRGQATEAFFGQGTRLTVV.